The sequence of this T cell receptor beta chain was determined in a study of blood T cells in healthy people across ages. Using a J-beta primer mix together with a sample-barcoded 5' primer, a second PCR was run for roughly 7 to 11 cycles. TCRdb reanalysed the 5' RACE reads using MiXCR and keeps one entry per CDR3 protein. This sample has 1.5 million or so distinct CDR3 sequences, with under 55% found just once. Germline CDR1 is GTSNPN and CDR2 is SVGIG (reference sequence). V was shortened by 5 bases and J by 4 bases, with 14 bases between the two germline ends. The CDR3 loop spans 13 amino acids. The source is a woman aged 18-29 years in good health. J is TRBJ2-5 and V is TRBV30, with D perhaps TRBD1 (5 bases). Sample: blood. As DNA, the CDR3 is TGTGCCTGGGGACAAAACACGCCAGAGACCCAGTACTTC. The encoded protein is CAWGQNTPETQYF.